These 8 T cell receptor beta chains share one sample of origin, sequenced in a study of T cells in localized non-small cell lung cancer. Produced via immunoSEQ multiplex PCR; TCRdb's table is partial and in-frame only. The sample lists roughly 3,000 clones, less than 20% occurring once. The input for sequencing was lung tumor tissue, taken before any cancer treatment. The receptors were gathered from a man aged 35 to 69 with stage I lung adenocarcinoma.

This clone appeared once. The chain carries TRBV5-1 and TRBJ2-7, with TRBD2 identical over 12 bases. J lost 7 bases, V lost 7 bases, and 9 bases had no gene match. CDR3 length equals 14 residues. Germline lookup yields CDR1 SGHRS and CDR2 YFSETQ. The CDR3 bases are TGCGCCAGCCAGAGACTAGCGGGAGAGGGGGAGCAGTACTTC. Its protein product is CASQRLAGEGEQYF.

Judged by abundance, this clone is medium-sized (0.01 to 0.1%). The gene calls are TRBV25-1 and TRBJ1-5, with 7 bases identical to TRBD1. CDR3 length equals 15 residues. Germline V lookup: CDR1 MGHDK, CDR2 SYGVNS. After removal of 3 bases from V and 4 bases from J, the junction contained 6 bases not matched to a gene. This CDR3 is CASSDSGQSNQPQHF. Written as DNA, the CDR3 is TGTGCCAGCAGTGATTCGGGACAGTCGAATCAGCCCCAGCATTTT.

The chain uses TRBV18 and TRBJ2-5, with D hard to call. Trimming took 2 bases from V and 3 from J, leaving 13 bases between them. CDR1 and CDR2 from the germline V gene are KGHSH and LQKENI. CDR3 length: 15 residues. In DNA, the CDR3 is TGTGCCAGCTCACCAGGATTTGGAAGGGAAGAGACCCAGTACTTC. Translated, it gives CASSPGFGREETQYF.

This clone was observed a few times. The V and J genes are TRBV9 and TRBJ1-1; possibly TRBD1 for D (5 bases). The germline V gene encodes CDR1 SGDLS and CDR2 YYNGEE. The CDR3 is 15 residues long. Trimming shortened V by 5 bases and J by 3 bases, and 17 bases separated the two germline ends. The CDR3 bases are TGTGCCAGCAGTGGTAGAGGACTCAGGGACACTGAAGCTTTCTTT. Translated, it gives CASSGRGLRDTEAFF. Variable domain in full (rest from reference TRBV9 and TRBJ1-1): DSGVTQTPKHLITATGQRVTLRCSPRSGDLSVYWYQQSLDQGLQFLIQYYNGEERAKGNILERFSAQQFPDLHSELNLSSLELGDSALYFCASSGRGLRDTEAFFGQGTRLTVV.

This clone is judged medium-sized (0.01 to 0.1%). The V call is TRBV11-3, the J call TRBJ1-5, with D uncertain. V lost 5 bases to trimming and J lost 0 bases, with 8 bases between them. CDR3 size: 14 residues. The germline CDR1 and CDR2 sequences are SGHNT and YENEEA. CDR3 sequence (DNA): TGTGCCAGCAGCGGGCAGGATAGCAATCAGCCCCAGCATTTT. This encodes CASSGQDSNQPQHF. Full variable domain (missing parts from reference TRBV11-3 and TRBJ1-5): EAGVVQSPRYKIIEKKQPVAFWCNPISGHNTLYWYLQNLGQGPELLIRYENEEAVDDSQLPKDRFSAERLKGVDSTLKIQPAELGDSAVYLCASSGQDSNQPQHFGDGTRLSIL.

This sequence joins TRBV28 and TRBJ2-5; no reliable D call. Germline V gene sequence: CDR1 MDHEN, CDR2 SYDVKM. The CDR3 is 12 amino acids. The V gene lost 6 bases and the J gene lost 1 base, with 6 bases spanning the gap. The CDR3 region has the DNA TGTGCCAGCAGCACGTTCCAAGAGACCCAGTACTTC. Translation gives CASSTFQETQYF.

This clone was seen repeatedly, ten times or more. This sequence joins TRBV11-3 and TRBJ1-5, with 8 bases lining up with TRBD1. CDR1 is SGHNT, CDR2 YENEEA, per germline. Trimming at V came to 1 base and at J to 7 bases, leaving 9 bases not matched to a gene. The CDR3 length is 16 residues. This chain's CDR3 is CASSLVGTGTGQPQHF. The CDR3 nucleotides read TGTGCCAGCAGCTTAGTTGGGACAGGAACGGGACAGCCCCAGCATTTT.

This clone showed up just a few times. The chain joins TRBV19 to TRBJ1-1, with D possibly TRBD1 on 6 matching bases. Germline values: CDR1 LNHDA, CDR2 SQIVND (reference sequence). The CDR3 length is 13 residues. The ends were cut back, 6 bases at V and 1 base at J, with 9 bases in the middle. The CDR3 DNA is TGTGCCAGTAGCGTGACAGGGAACACTGAAGCTTTCTTT. It specifies CASSVTGNTEAFF.